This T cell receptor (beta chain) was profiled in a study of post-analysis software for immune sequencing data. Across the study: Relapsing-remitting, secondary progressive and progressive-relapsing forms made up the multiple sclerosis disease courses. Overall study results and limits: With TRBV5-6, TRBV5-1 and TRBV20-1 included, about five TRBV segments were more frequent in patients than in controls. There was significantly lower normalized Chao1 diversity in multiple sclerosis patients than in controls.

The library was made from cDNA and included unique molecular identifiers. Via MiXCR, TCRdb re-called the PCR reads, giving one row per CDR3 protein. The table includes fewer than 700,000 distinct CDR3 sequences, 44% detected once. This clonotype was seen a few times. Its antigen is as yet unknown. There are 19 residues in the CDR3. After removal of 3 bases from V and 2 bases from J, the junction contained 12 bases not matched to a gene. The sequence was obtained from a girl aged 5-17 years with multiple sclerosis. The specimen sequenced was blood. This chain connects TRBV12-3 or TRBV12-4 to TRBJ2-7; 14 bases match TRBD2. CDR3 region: CASSFDRVGLAGAPYEQYF. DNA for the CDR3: TGTGCCAGCAGTTTCGACCGGGTGGGACTAGCGGGAGCTCCCTACGAGCAGTACTTC.